The 19 T cell receptor beta chains below were found in one sample sequenced in a study of blood T cell repertoires in COVID-19. This table comes from immunoSEQ multiplex PCR, and its TCRdb copy is limited to in-frame clones, with some not included. The repertoire holds 430,000 or so clones, with nearly 90% as singletons. Specimen: PBMCs or T cells enriched from blood (not recorded which). The receptors come from a woman aged 18-30 years who had been exposed to COVID-19.

V gene TRBV14 combines with J gene TRBJ2-5; perhaps TRBD2 as D (6 bases). Germline CDR1 SGHDN, CDR2 FVKESK. CDR3 length equals 15 residues. V lost 0 bases to trimming and J lost 5 bases, with 13 bases between them. This chain's CDR3 is CASSQDPRLVETQYF. The CDR3 region has the DNA TGTGCCAGCAGCCAAGATCCTCGACTAGTGGAGACCCAGTACTTC. The variable domain in full, completed from reference TRBV14 and TRBJ2-5, reads EAGVTQFPSHSVIEKGQTVTLRCDPISGHDNLYWYRRVMGKEIKFLLHFVKESKQDESGMPNNRFLAERTGGTYSTLKVQPAELEDSGVYFCASSQDPRLVETQYFGPGTRLLVL.

V usage is TRBV12-2 and J usage is TRBJ2-1; the table's D call TRBD2 went unverified against the DNA. TRBV12-2 is a listed pseudogene. The CDR3 is made up of 17 amino acids. The CDR3 is CASRLSSWRIDYNEQFF. CDR3 DNA: TGTGCAAGTCGCTTATCTTCTTGGCGGATAGACTACAATGAGCAGTTCTTC.

The rearrangement uses TRBV28 and TRBJ1-4, with D possibly TRBD1 on 5 matching bases. Trimming pared 4 bases from V and 2 bases from J, leaving 17 bases between. The CDR3 loop spans 17 amino acids. The germline V gene encodes CDR1 MDHEN and CDR2 SYDVKM. The CDR3 nucleotides are TGTGCCAGCAGTTCCCTAAGGGGAAGTGGTACTAATGAAAAACTGTTTTTT. As protein: CASSSLRGSGTNEKLFF.

The chain combines TRBV18 with TRBJ1-4, with unresolved D. The CDR3 is 14 amino acids. V lost 1 base and J 8 bases, leaving 11 bases between the germline ends. Germline V gene sequence: CDR1 KGHSH, CDR2 LQKENI. CDR3 loop: CASSPQGGGEKLFF. Here the CDR3 DNA reads TGTGCCAGCTCACCACAGGGAGGTGGGGAAAAACTGTTTTTT.

V is TRBV9 and J is TRBJ1-1; D gene uncertain. The germline CDR1 and CDR2 sequences are SGDLS and YYNGEE. Trimming removed 4 bases from V and 0 bases from J, with 13 bases in between. This CDR3 has 15 residues. CDR3: CASSRAAVMNTEAFF. The CDR3 region has the DNA TGTGCCAGCAGCAGAGCGGCAGTCATGAACACTGAAGCTTTCTTT.

This clone was picked up a small number of times. The V and J genes are TRBV19 and TRBJ1-6; 10 positions match TRBD1. V shed 6 bases, J shed 7 bases, and the junction held 0 bases outside the gene matches. In germline, CDR1 is LNHDA, CDR2 SQIVND (reference sequence). The CDR3 has 13 residues. The CDR3 DNA is TGTGCCAGTAGGACAGGGGGCAATTCACCCCTCCACTTT. This translates into CASRTGGNSPLHF.

Here the CDR3 DNA reads TGTGCCAGCAGTGATCAAGGACAGGGGACCCAGTACTTC. Translated, it gives CASSDQGQGTQYF. The chain links TRBV28 to TRBJ2-5; 8 bases match TRBD1. The CDR3 spans 13 residues. Unmatched junction bases numbered 6, after V lost 5 bases and J lost 7 bases. The V gene's germline CDR1 is MDHEN and CDR2 SYDVKM.

J is TRBJ1-2 and V is TRBV9; 9 bases align to TRBD1. CDR1 and CDR2 (germline): SGDLS, YYNGEE. The CDR3 sequence is 19 residues long. The junction had 17 bases not matched to a gene; V was cut back by 2 bases and J by 3 bases. This CDR3 reads CASSVSRDRENGGDYGYTF. In nucleotides, the CDR3 is TGTGCCAGCAGCGTGAGCCGGGACAGGGAGAACGGGGGTGACTATGGCTACACCTTC.

The chain has TRBV4-3 and TRBJ2-1; 14 bases fit TRBD2. J was trimmed by 8 bases and V by 6 bases; bases with no gene match: 6. The CDR3 loop spans 15 amino acids. Looked up from germline, CDR1 is LGHNA and CDR2 is YSLEER. The CDR3 sequence is CASSRLAGGHYEQFF. CDR3 DNA sequence: TGCGCCAGCAGTCGACTAGCGGGGGGGCACTATGAGCAGTTCTTC.

The chain links TRBV7-2 to TRBJ2-7; 7 positions agree with TRBD1. CDR1 SGHTA and CDR2 FQGNSA come from the germline V gene. CDR3 length equals 15 residues. With 2 bases clipped from V and 1 base from J, the junction kept 5 bases outside the gene matches. The CDR3: CASSLRGGASYEQYF. The DNA for the CDR3 is TGTGCCAGCAGCTTACGAGGGGGCGCGTCCTACGAGCAGTACTTC. Drawing the rest from reference TRBV7-2 and TRBJ2-7, the complete variable domain is GAGVSQSPSNKVTEKGKDVELRCDPISGHTALYWYRQSLGQGLEFLIYFQGNSAPDKSGLPSDRFSAERTGGSVSTLTIQRTQQEDSAVYLCASSLRGGASYEQYFGPGTRLTVT.

V usage is TRBV6-1 and J usage is TRBJ1-5; D might be TRBD1 (5 bases). Germline V gene lookup returns CDR1 MNHNS and CDR2 SASEGT. This CDR3 is 15 amino acids long. V lost 5 bases, J lost 5 bases, and 16 bases lay in between. Here the CDR3 DNA reads TGTGCCAGCAGTCCAAGTTCAGGGAACTATCAGCCCCAGCATTTT. Its translation is CASSPSSGNYQPQHF.

V is TRBV11-3 and J is TRBJ2-2; 7 positions agree with TRBD2. This CDR3 has 15 amino acids. The germline CDR1 and CDR2 sequences are SGHNT and YENEEA. With V trimmed by 5 bases and J by 7 bases, 10 bases remained unmatched. The chain's CDR3 is CASSIGGRSGGELFF. CDR3 nucleotide sequence: TGTGCCAGCAGCATCGGCGGGAGATCTGGCGGGGAGCTGTTTTTT.

The chain couples TRBV7-8 to TRBJ2-7; 8 bases fit TRBD2. The junction had 8 bases not matched to a gene; V was cut back by 5 bases and J by 2 bases. The CDR3 contains 15 residues. Germline CDR1 is SGHVS and CDR2 is FQNEAQ. The CDR3 coding sequence is TGTGCCAGCAGCCGACTGGTAGCGGGAACCTACGAGCAGTACTTC. Translated: CASSRLVAGTYEQYF. Using reference TRBV7-8 and TRBJ2-7 for the parts outside the CDR3, the full variable domain is GAGVSQSPRYKVAKRGQDVALRCDPISGHVSLFWYQQALGQGPEFLTYFQNEAQLDKSGLPSDRFFAERPEGSVSTLKIQRTQQEDSAVYLCASSRLVAGTYEQYFGPGTRLTVT.

The chain links TRBV4-1 to TRBJ1-2; D gene ambiguous. The germline V gene encodes CDR1 MGHRA and CDR2 YSYEKL. The CDR3 is made up of 17 amino acids. Trimming took 0 bases from V and 2 from J, leaving 16 bases between them. CDR3 in amino acids: CASSQDTTVRQNYGYTF. The CDR3 bases are TGCGCCAGCAGCCAAGACACGACGGTCAGGCAGAACTATGGCTACACCTTC.

V and J are TRBV4-3 and TRBJ1-6; 7 bases fit TRBD1. This CDR3 contains 15 residues. Losses at the gene ends were 4 bases for V and 7 bases for J; bases not matched to a gene: 7. Germline values: CDR1 LGHNA, CDR2 YSLEER. CDR3 DNA sequence: TGCGCCAGCAGCCTCGACAGGGTAACGAATTCACCCCTCCACTTT. Its translation: CASSLDRVTNSPLHF.

This chain links TRBV11-2 with TRBJ1-1; D is ambiguous. CDR3 size: 16 residues. The V end lost 0 bases, the J end lost 2 bases, and 13 bases lay between the germline ends. The germline V gene has CDR1 SGHAT and CDR2 FQNNGV. The CDR3 loop is CASSLDLTAGNTEAFF. The CDR3 bases are TGTGCCAGCAGCTTAGATCTAACAGCCGGAAACACTGAAGCTTTCTTT.

This chain uses TRBV7-6 with TRBJ2-7, with 8 bases fitting TRBD1. This CDR3 spans 13 amino acids. After removal of 5 bases from V and 7 bases from J, the junction contained 7 bases not matched to a gene. Germline assignment: CDR1 SGHVS and CDR2 FNYEAQ. The CDR3 DNA sequence: TGTGCCAGCAGCCCAGGGGGCGCGGGAGAGCAGTACTTC. Encoded protein: CASSPGGAGEQYF.

The CDR3 here is CASSQAGLSTDTQYF. CDR3 bases: TGCGCCAGCAGCCAGGCGGGACTAAGCACAGATACGCAGTATTTT. The rearrangement uses TRBV4-1 and TRBJ2-3, with 7 bases aligning to TRBD2. The germline CDR1 and CDR2 sequences are MGHRA and YSYEKL. J was trimmed by 0 bases and V by 3 bases; bases with no gene match: 3. CDR3 length equals 15 residues.

The chain has TRBV7-9 and TRBJ1-3, with D perhaps matching TRBD1 (5 bases). V lost 2 bases to trimming and J lost 0 bases, with 17 bases between them. Germline V gene data show CDR1 as SEHNR and CDR2 as FQNEAQ (reference sequence). This CDR3 comprises 18 residues. The CDR3 DNA is TGTGCCAGCAGCTTAAGGTTGGGGGGTACCGGCTCTGGAAACACCATATATTTT. Translating gives CASSLRLGGTGSGNTIYF. Full variable domain (missing parts from reference TRBV7-9 and TRBJ1-3): DTGVSQNPRHKITKRGQNVTFRCDPISEHNRLYWYRQTLGQGPEFLTYFQNEAQLEKSRLLSDRFSAERPKGSFSTLEIQRTEQGDSAMYLCASSLRLGGTGSGNTIYFGEGSWLTVV.